The clone carrying this T cell receptor beta chain was observed once. Its antigen is as yet unknown. The data derive from a study of T cell responses to AZD1222 COVID-19 vaccine. Study outcomes and limitations: Clonal diversity may have been underestimated in mostly white British donors. Recipients of AZD1222 seropositive at baseline numbered only 6 or 7. Sampling captured repertoires only after the peak T cell response.

CDR3 length: 15 amino acids. Germline V gene lookup returns CDR1 SEHNR and CDR2 FQNEAQ (reference sequence). V gave up 0 bases and J gave up 8 bases, with 14 bases separating them. Profiling relied on immunoSEQ multiplex PCR, and the TCRdb table lists in-frame clones only, not all of them. The sample lists more than 100,000 clones; around 90% were seen once. This sequence originates from an adult in good health. This chain links TRBV7-9 with TRBJ2-1; maybe TRBD2 (6 bases). The sample was peripheral blood, taken on day 0 of AZD1222 vaccination. The CDR3 loop reads CASSLAGGGVYEQFF. CDR3 bases: TGTGCCAGCAGCTTAGCGGGAGGAGGGGTCTATGAGCAGTTCTTC.